The 20 T cell receptor beta chains below come from one sample, sequenced in a study of cytotoxic CD8 clonotypes in ibrutinib-treated CLL. Assay: immunoSEQ multiplex PCR; the TCRdb copy retains only in-frame clones and omits some. In the table there are roughly 160,000 clones, roughly 77% of which are singletons. Here the sequenced sample was PBMCs, taken after 12 months of ibrutinib treatment. The receptors originated from a human donor with chronic lymphocytic leukemia.

The gene calls are TRBV18 and TRBJ2-1; D remains unclear. CDR3 length: 16 amino acids. CDR1 is KGHSH, CDR2 LQKENI, per germline. Trimming pared 3 bases from V and 0 bases from J, leaving 12 bases between. The CDR3 DNA reads as TGTGCCAGCTCACCCAGGTCTTCAAACTCCTACAATGAGCAGTTCTTC. Protein product: CASSPRSSNSYNEQFF.

This clone was picked up a small number of times. The sample has other DNA sequences that encode this CDR3 too. This chain joins TRBV19 and TRBJ1-2, with TRBD1 identical over 10 bases. There are 14 residues in the CDR3. Losses at the gene ends were 3 bases for V and 8 bases for J; bases not matched to a gene: 6. Germline assignment: CDR1 LNHDA and CDR2 SQIVND (reference sequence). CDR3 DNA sequence: TGTGCCAGTAGTATTACAGGACAGGGGGGCGGCTACACCTTC. Protein: CASSITGQGGGYTF. The full variable domain, completed using reference TRBV19 and TRBJ1-2, is DGGITQSPKYLFRKEGQNVTLSCEQNLNHDAMYWYRQDPGQGLRLIYYSQIVNDFQKGDIAEGYSVSREKKESFPLTVTSAQKNPTAFYLCASSITGQGGGYTFGSGTRLTVV.

The chain employs TRBV19 and TRBJ1-6; D possibly corresponds to TRBD1 (5 bases). The CDR3 has 12 amino acids. The V and J ends lost 1 base and 14 bases respectively, with 9 bases between them. Germline V CDR1 and CDR2: LNHDA, SQIVND (reference sequence). The CDR3 coding sequence is TGTGCCAGTAGTATAGCCGGAGGGGCCCTCCACTTT. It yields the protein CASSIAGGALHF. The variable domain in full, completed from reference TRBV19 and TRBJ1-6, reads DGGITQSPKYLFRKEGQNVTLSCEQNLNHDAMYWYRQDPGQGLRLIYYSQIVNDFQKGDIAEGYSVSREKKESFPLTVTSAQKNPTAFYLCASSIAGGALHFGNGTRLTVT.

This chain joins TRBV4-3 and TRBJ2-7, with 7 bases identical to TRBD2. V lost 1 base, J lost 5 bases, and 5 bases stayed unmatched. Germline values: CDR1 LGHNA, CDR2 YSLEER. The CDR3 loop spans 14 amino acids. CDR3 DNA: TGCGCCAGCAGCCAAGTCGGGGGGATCGACGAGCAGTACTTC. It yields the protein CASSQVGGIDEQYF.

This chain links TRBV6-6 with TRBJ1-5, with TRBD1 as a possible D gene (6 bases). The CDR3 has 14 residues. Trimming removed 9 bases at V and 7 bases at J, with 19 bases between. CDR1 is MNHNY and CDR2 is SVGAGI in the germline V gene (reference sequence). CDR3: CASRGGRVGQPQHF. For the CDR3, the DNA is TGTGCCAGTAGGGGGGGCCGAGTAGGGCAGCCCCAGCATTTT.

The chain combines TRBV19 with TRBJ1-5; 8 positions agree with TRBD1. CDR3 length equals 15 residues. Germline V gene lookup returns CDR1 LNHDA and CDR2 SQIVND (reference sequence). V was pared by 10 bases and J by 5 bases, with 13 bases of the junction left unmatched. The CDR3 DNA sequence: TGTGCCACCTACGATTCCAGGGGGCAGGATCAGCCCCAGCATTTT. It translates to CATYDSRGQDQPQHF.

The chain uses TRBV10-3 and TRBJ1-5, with D perhaps matching TRBD1 (5 bases). This CDR3 has 15 amino acids. Trimming took 4 bases from V and 5 from J, leaving 15 bases between them. The V gene's germline CDR1 is ENHRY and CDR2 SYGVKD. In nucleotides, the CDR3 is TGTGCCATCAGTGGGGGCCTTGACCTTTATCAGCCCCAGCATTTT. The encoded protein is CAISGGLDLYQPQHF.

CDR3 amino acids: CASSLSAFSSYEQYF. In DNA form, the CDR3 reads TGTGCCAGCAGCTTATCTGCTTTCAGCTCCTACGAGCAGTACTTC. The gene calls are TRBV11-2 and TRBJ2-7; D is unresolved. The CDR3 runs to 15 residues. Trimming took 2 bases from V and 0 from J, leaving 11 bases between them. In germline, CDR1 is SGHAT, CDR2 FQNNGV.

This clone showed up many times. The rearrangement uses TRBV2 and TRBJ2-1, with 11 bases aligning to TRBD2. The CDR3 sequence is 15 residues long. The junction had 7 bases not matched to a gene; V was cut back by 7 bases and J by 5 bases. Germline V gene lookup returns CDR1 SNHLY and CDR2 FYNNEI. The DNA of the CDR3 is TGTGCCAGCACCCTGACTAGCGGGGTGAACAATGAGCAGTTCTTC. Amino acids: CASTLTSGVNNEQFF.

This chain links TRBV5-1 with TRBJ1-3; a possible D gene is TRBD1 (5 bases). Germline V gene data show CDR1 as SGHRS and CDR2 as YFSETQ. The CDR3 consists of 16 residues. With 0 bases removed from V and 4 bases from J, the gap between germline ends came to 14 bases. CDR3 amino acids: CASSLGAQGAGNTIYF. CDR3 bases: TGCGCCAGCAGCTTGGGAGCCCAGGGTGCCGGAAACACCATATATTTT.

The chain couples TRBV6-5 to TRBJ2-7; TRBD2 matches 7 bases. There are 14 residues in the CDR3. Germline assignment: CDR1 MNHEY and CDR2 SVGAGI. V dropped 6 bases and J dropped 0; count of bases not matched to a gene: 5. The CDR3: CASRAGTSSYEQYF. CDR3 in DNA: TGTGCCAGCAGAGCGGGGACCAGCTCCTACGAGCAGTACTTC.

The gene calls are TRBV5-1 and TRBJ1-2, with D unresolved. V lost 0 bases to trimming and J lost 6 bases, with 9 bases between them. Per germline, CDR1 SGHRS and CDR2 YFSETQ. The CDR3 contains 13 residues. The CDR3 DNA is TGCGCCAGCAGCTTGGATGACATTGATGGCTACACCTTC. Translated, it gives CASSLDDIDGYTF.

V and J are TRBV28 and TRBJ2-7, with a tentative D call TRBD1 (5 bases). V was cut by 3 bases and J by 3 bases, with 15 bases left in between. The CDR3 sequence is 15 residues long. Germline V gene sequence: CDR1 MDHEN, CDR2 SYDVKM. CDR3 sequence reads: CASSFVGVGVYEQYF. The CDR3 DNA follows: TGTGCCAGCAGTTTCGTAGGGGTTGGGGTCTACGAGCAGTACTTC.

This chain joins TRBV7-2 and TRBJ2-7; 12 bases align to TRBD2. V shed 0 bases and J 4 bases; nucleotides not matched to a gene: 4. The CDR3 is made up of 16 amino acids. Germline loops: CDR1 SGHTA, CDR2 FQGNSA. The CDR3 sequence: CASSLALAGGLYEQYF. CDR3 nucleotide sequence: TGTGCCAGCAGCTTAGCACTAGCGGGGGGCCTTTACGAGCAGTACTTC.

The V gene is TRBV12-5, the J gene TRBJ1-1; TRBD1 might be the D (5 bases). Trimming took off 1 base at V and 0 bases at J, with 12 bases between the two ends. CDR3 length: 16 amino acids. The V gene's germline CDR1 is LGHNT and CDR2 FRNRAP. CDR3 in amino acids: CASGLAYQGMNTEAFF. DNA for the CDR3: TGTGCTAGTGGTTTGGCCTATCAGGGAATGAACACTGAAGCTTTCTTT.

The J gene is TRBJ2-1, the V gene TRBV30; D tentatively reads TRBD1 or TRBD2 (7 bases each). The CDR3 totals 15 residues. Germline V gene lookup returns CDR1 GTSNPN and CDR2 SVGIG (reference sequence). Trimming stripped 3 bases from V and 2 bases from J, with 14 bases between. As DNA, the CDR3 is TGTGCCTGGAGGGTTCAGGGGGGGACCTACAATGAGCAGTTCTTC. It translates to CAWRVQGGTYNEQFF.

V usage is TRBV7-2 and J usage is TRBJ1-5; 8 bases agree with TRBD1. V trimming: 1 base; J trimming: 3 bases; junction bases outside the gene matches: 2. This CDR3 is 15 amino acids long. Germline-derived CDR1 and CDR2 are SGHTA and FQGNSA. As DNA, the CDR3 is TGTGCCAGCAGCTTAGACAGGGGGGACAATCAGCCCCAGCATTTT. Translated: CASSLDRGDNQPQHF.

This clone turned up a few times. J is TRBJ1-5 and V is TRBV15; D call uncertain. Germline V gives CDR1 LNHNV, CDR2 YYDKDF (reference sequence). CDR3 length: 12 amino acids. With 0 bases removed from V and 10 bases from J, the gap between germline ends came to 7 bases. The CDR3 DNA is TGTGCCACCAGCAGAGATCTTACCCCCCAGCATTTT. Residues: CATSRDLTPQHF.

This clone showed up many times. J is TRBJ2-1 and V is TRBV11-3, with a tentative D call TRBD2 (5 bases). Trimming stripped 2 bases from V and 5 bases from J, with 13 bases between. Germline V gives CDR1 SGHNT, CDR2 YENEEA. The CDR3 is 15 amino acids. CDR3 loop: CASSLYPGINNEQFF. The CDR3 bases are TGTGCCAGCAGCTTATACCCGGGGATTAACAATGAGCAGTTCTTC.

This chain uses TRBV2 with TRBJ1-2; D is unresolved. Germline CDR1 and CDR2: SNHLY and FYNNEI. Trimming left V 5 bases short and J 2 bases short, with 9 bases between. CDR3 length equals 13 residues. The CDR3 loop is CASSSRQNYGYTF. In DNA form, the CDR3 reads TGTGCCAGCAGTAGCAGACAAAACTATGGCTACACCTTC.